The source of this T cell receptor beta chain is a study of blood T cell repertoires in COVID-19. Across the whole study: Italy, Spain and the United States were the sources of the convalescent and acute COVID-19 samples. The cDNA or gDNA used as material had been derived from T cells, B-cell-depleted T cells, or PBMCs.

The table lists this clone with a few counts. Data came from immunoSEQ multiplex PCR; TCRdb stores just in-frame clones and leaves some out. The table includes roughly 170,000 clones, less than 85% detected once. This CDR3 is built from 14 residues. Germline V gene sequence: CDR1 ENHRY, CDR2 SYGVKD. V lost 8 bases, J lost 4 bases, and 12 bases lay in between. V usage is TRBV10-3 and J usage is TRBJ2-6, with D perhaps TRBD1 (5 bases). Input material: peripheral blood. The TCR originated in a woman aged 55-69 years with COVID-19, enrolled during active disease. The CDR3: CAIAKGPGANVLTF. The CDR3 nucleotides are TGTGCCATCGCGAAGGGGCCCGGGGCCAACGTCCTGACTTTC.